This T cell receptor beta chain was observed in a study of blood T cell repertoires in COVID-19. Study-wide background: COVID-19 samples, acute and convalescent, were from the United States, Italy and Spain. PBMCs, B-cell-depleted T cells, or T cells were the source of the cDNA or gDNA that made up the material.

Study processing details: Reference gene primer amplification gave nucleated cell count estimates. TCRdb keeps only in-frame clones here, not all; method: immunoSEQ multiplex PCR. V and J calls and clone size are copied from that table; D and trimming were computed from the DNA. The table lists 80,000 or so clones, 91% of them singletons. Sequenced: peripheral blood. The sequence was obtained from a woman aged 50 to 60 in a cohort sampled during active COVID-19.

For the CDR3, the DNA is TGTGCCACCTCAGGGACAGGGCCCTCTAATTCACCCCTCCACTTT. Its protein product is CATSGTGPSNSPLHF. The genes are TRBV10-3 and TRBJ1-6; 9 bases align to TRBD1. The CDR3 loop spans 15 amino acids. The ends lost 10 bases at V and 6 bases at J; junction bases unmatched: 10. Germline V gives CDR1 ENHRY, CDR2 SYGVKD.